This T cell receptor beta chain was found in a study of T cells after yellow fever vaccination. Study conclusions and caveats: Clonotypes found in both CD4 and CD8 compartments made up a small share.

Trimming pared 3 bases from V and 4 bases from J, leaving 19 bases between. Germline assignment: CDR1 LNHNV and CDR2 YYDKDF (reference sequence). CDR3 size: 18 residues. This clonotype has just a few counts. What it recognizes is unknown. A process of 5'RACE template switching, which added a universal primer site and UMIs, was used to make TCR cDNA. A single record per CDR3 protein comes from TCRdb applying MiXCR to the 5' RACE reads. There are about 210,000 distinct CDR3 sequences in the sample; around 3.1% occur only once, and around 3% lies in the top ten. This TCR came from a man between 18 and 35 years old who received the YFV17D yellow fever vaccine. The chain links TRBV15 to TRBJ2-6; D unclear. Sequencing used CD4+ T cells sorted from PBMCs, obtained 10 days after the yellow fever booster vaccination. The CDR3 region is CATSSNTLEPRGANVLTF. In DNA form, the CDR3 reads TGTGCCACCAGCAGTAACACCCTGGAACCCCGAGGGGCCAACGTCCTGACTTTC.